These T cell receptor beta chains were read from a single sample in a study of cytomegalovirus exposure and HLA in healthy donors. Assay: immunoSEQ multiplex PCR; the TCRdb copy retains only in-frame clones and omits some. The sample lists over 150,000 clones; nearly 80% were seen once. The sample taken for sequencing was PBMCs. Source of these receptors: a man aged 18 to 29 in good health and CMV-seropositive. Both conserved end residues are part of each CDR3. The D gene is left open where the match is weak. Size is stated for part of the rows, as once, few or many counts, or as a class when the clone is expanded.

TRBD1	TRBV5-4	TRBJ1-4	.	TGTGCCAGCAGTCCAACCCCGGGACAGGGGAATGAAAAACTGTTTTTT	CASSPTPGQGNEKLFF
TRBD2	TRBV10-1	TRBJ2-3	.	TGCGCCAGCAGTAACCCCGGGACTAGCGGGATCCGGGGAGATACGCAGTATTTT	CASSNPGTSGIRGDTQYF
.	TRBV6-4	TRBJ1-5	.	TGTGCCAGCAGTAGGAGGGGAAACAATCAGCCCCAGCATTTT	CASSRRGNNQPQHF
.	TRBV19	TRBJ2-1	.	TGTGCCAGTAGTAATGGGGCTAACTACAATGAGCAGTTCTTC	CASSNGANYNEQFF
TRBD2	TRBV7-2	TRBJ2-7	once	TGTGCCAGCAGCTTTTCTAGCGGGAGATCGCACGAGCAGTACTTC	CASSFSSGRSHEQYF
TRBD2	TRBV4-3	TRBJ2-7	.	TGCGCCAGCAGCTTAGCGCGGGGGGCTTACGAGCAGTACTTC	CASSLARGAYEQYF
TRBD2	TRBV4-1	TRBJ2-3	few	TGCGCCAGCAGCCAAGAGACTAGCGGGAGCGAAGCAGATACGCAGTATTTT	CASSQETSGSEADTQYF
.	TRBV6-1	TRBJ1-2	.	TGTGCCAGCAGTGAGCAGACTTCGAACTATGGCTACACCTTC	CASSEQTSNYGYTF
TRBD2	TRBV4-1	TRBJ2-7	.	TGCGCCAGCAGCCAAGGTGCTAGCGGGTACGAGCAGTACTTC	CASSQGASGYEQYF
TRBD2	TRBV5-1	TRBJ2-5	.	TGCGCCAGCAGCTTACAAAGACTAGCGGGGAGACAAGAGACCCAGTACTTC	CASSLQRLAGRQETQYF
.	TRBV15	TRBJ2-1	.	TGTGCCACCAGCAGAGGGGGGCTTGAAAATGAGCAGTTCTTC	CATSRGGLENEQFF
TRBD1	TRBV9	TRBJ1-2	.	TGTGCCAGCAGCGTCGGGACAGGGGGCTTCTATGGCTACACCTTC	CASSVGTGGFYGYTF
.	TRBV13	TRBJ2-2	.	TGTGCCAGCAGCCGCGAGGGACTTCCGGGCCCCGGGGAGCTGTTTTTT	CASSREGLPGPGELFF
.	TRBV20-1	TRBJ2-1	.	TGCAGTGCTACACGGAATGAGCAGTTCTTC	CSATRNEQFF
.	TRBV6-1	TRBJ2-1	.	TGTGCCAGCAGTGAAGTCGCGGGCGATGAGCAGTTCTTC	CASSEVAGDEQFF
.	TRBV11-2	TRBJ2-6	.	TGTGCCAGCAGCTTACCCAGCGCATCTGGGGCCAACGTCCTGACTTTC	CASSLPSASGANVLTF
TRBD1	TRBV5-4	TRBJ2-1	.	TGTGCCAGCAGCTCCGGGACAGGGGGCTCTTACAATGAGCAGTTCTTC	CASSSGTGGSYNEQFF
.	TRBV15	TRBJ1-5	once	TGTGCCACCAGCAGAGATCCTCGTCAGCCCCAGCATTTT	CATSRDPRQPQHF
TRBD2	TRBV4-2	TRBJ2-3	.	TGTGCCAGCAGCCGAGGAACTAGCGGGGTTCCGACAGATACGCAGTATTTT	CASSRGTSGVPTDTQYF
TRBD2	TRBV15	TRBJ2-3	.	TGTGCCACCAGCAGAGATGGACTAGCGGGGGGGTTAGATACGCAGTATTTT	CATSRDGLAGGLDTQYF
.	TRBV14	TRBJ2-7	.	TGTGCCAGCAGCCACGGTTACGAGCAGTACTTC	CASSHGYEQYF
.	TRBV2	TRBJ2-7	.	TGTGCCAGCACCGAAACGAGACAGTCCTACGAGCAGTACTTC	CASTETRQSYEQYF
.	TRBV6-6	TRBJ2-7	.	TGTGCCAGCAGGGGCATGACACGACACTCCTACGAGCAGTACTTC	CASRGMTRHSYEQYF
TRBD2	TRBV7-2	TRBJ2-7	.	TGTGCCAGCAGCTTGGGCGGGGGGGCGCGTCGCGAGCAGTACTTC	CASSLGGGARREQYF
.	TRBV4-1	TRBJ2-7	.	TGCGCCAGCAGCCAAGACGGTCGGGGTTGGCAGTACTTC	CASSQDGRGWQYF
.	TRBV13	TRBJ2-5	.	TGTGCCAGCAGCTTTCCAGGGGTAGAGACCCAGTACTTC	CASSFPGVETQYF
.	TRBV27	TRBJ1-5	.	TGTGCCAGCAGTTTGCAGACTAATCAGCCCCAGCATTTT	CASSLQTNQPQHF
.	TRBV30	TRBJ1-3	.	TGTGCCTGGAGTTCTCGTGACAGCTCTGGAAACACCATATATTTT	CAWSSRDSSGNTIYF
.	TRBV9	TRBJ2-1	.	TGTGCCAGCAGCGTAGAGAGCGGCAGCGCGTACAATGAGCAGTTCTTC	CASSVESGSAYNEQFF
.	TRBV5-4	TRBJ2-1	.	TGTGCCAGCACCCTGGTAGACAATGAGCAGTTCTTC	CASTLVDNEQFF
.	TRBV5-1	TRBJ2-2	.	TGCGCCAGCAGCTTGGGAGAAACCGGGGAGCTGTTTTTT	CASSLGETGELFF
TRBD2	TRBV4-1	TRBJ2-5	.	TGCGCCAGCAGCCATCTGGCTAGCTCGGGGGGAGAGACCCAGTACTTC	CASSHLASSGGETQYF
TRBD2	TRBV7-9	TRBJ2-7	once	TGTGCCAGCAGCTTAGGGGTACCCGGGACTAGCTCCTACGAGCAGTACTTC	CASSLGVPGTSSYEQYF
TRBD1	TRBV5-1	TRBJ1-6	.	TGCGCCAGCAGCGCCGTGCCCACAGGGGGAGATTCACCCCTCCACTTT	CASSAVPTGGDSPLHF
.	TRBV29-1	TRBJ1-3	.	TGCAGCGTTGGGGGGCCAGGTGGAAACACCATATATTTT	CSVGGPGGNTIYF
.	TRBV11-1	TRBJ1-1	.	TGTGCCAGCAGCCCCCGGAGGGCTGAAGCTTTCTTT	CASSPRRAEAFF
TRBD1	TRBV10-3	TRBJ2-7	once	TGTGCCATCAGCGTCGACAGGGCCCTACTCGAGCAGTACTTC	CAISVDRALLEQYF